The T cell receptor beta chain described here comes from a study of blood T cell repertoires in COVID-19. For the study at large: PBMCs, B-cell-depleted T cells, or T cells were the source of the cDNA or gDNA that made up the material.

Study members were between about 18 and 100 years old and lived in 24 US regions. Methods used by the authors: Using reference gene primer amplification, nucleated cell counts were estimated. The table came from immunoSEQ multiplex PCR; TCRdb's copy has only in-frame clones and leaves some out. V and J calls and clone size are those listed in that table; D and trimming were worked out from the DNA. The sample has more than 110,000 clones, 84% seen once; the top ten hold 5% to 6%. The specimen was PBMCs or T cells enriched from blood (not recorded which). The origin of this receptor is a man between 35 and 55 years old with acute COVID-19.

The CDR3 sequence: CASILRITGEAFF. Written as DNA, the CDR3 is TGTGCCAGCATCCTAAGGATTACAGGGGAAGCTTTCTTT. The rearrangement joins TRBV27 to TRBJ1-1; D may be TRBD1 (6 bases). CDR1 MNHEY and CDR2 SMNVEV come from the germline V gene (reference sequence). This CDR3 has 13 amino acids. V gave up 7 bases and J gave up 8 bases, with 17 bases separating them.